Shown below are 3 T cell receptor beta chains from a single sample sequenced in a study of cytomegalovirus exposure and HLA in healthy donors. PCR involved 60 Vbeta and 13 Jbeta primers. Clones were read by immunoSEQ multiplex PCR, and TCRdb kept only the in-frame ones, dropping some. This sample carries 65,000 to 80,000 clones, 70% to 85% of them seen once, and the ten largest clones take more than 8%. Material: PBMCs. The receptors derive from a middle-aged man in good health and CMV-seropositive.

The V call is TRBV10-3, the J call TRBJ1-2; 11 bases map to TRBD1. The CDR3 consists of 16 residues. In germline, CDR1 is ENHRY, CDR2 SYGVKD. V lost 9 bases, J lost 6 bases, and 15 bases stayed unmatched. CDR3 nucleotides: TGTGCCATGTCCAGCGGACAGGGGGCAAGGGGAGATGGCTACACCTTC. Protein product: CAMSSGQGARGDGYTF.

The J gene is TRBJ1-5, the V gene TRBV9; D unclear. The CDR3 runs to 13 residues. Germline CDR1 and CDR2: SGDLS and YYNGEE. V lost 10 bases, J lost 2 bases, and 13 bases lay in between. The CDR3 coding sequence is TGTGCCTGCCCCGGGTCGGGCAATCAGCCCCAGCATTTT. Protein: CACPGSGNQPQHF.

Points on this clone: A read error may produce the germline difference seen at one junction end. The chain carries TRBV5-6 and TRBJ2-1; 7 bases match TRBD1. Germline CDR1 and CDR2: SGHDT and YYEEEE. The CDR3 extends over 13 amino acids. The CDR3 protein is CASNLATGNEQFF. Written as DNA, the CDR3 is TGTGCCAGCAACTTGGCGACAGGGAATGAGCAGTTCTTC.